This T cell receptor (beta chain) was sequenced during a study of cytotoxic CD8 clonotypes in ibrutinib-treated CLL. Study-level results: Researchers report that baseline clonality outpaced age-matched healthy donors and tracked circulating CD8+ T-cell counts. Once treatment began, public clonotypes, which were uncommon, contracted or stayed stable.

The intended depth for sequencing was 1 in 200,000 to 1 in 1 million T cells. TCRdb's table, derived via immunoSEQ multiplex PCR, lists solely in-frame clones and lacks some. In the table there are around 250,000 clones, 70% of which are singletons. Germline loops: CDR1 SNHLY, CDR2 FYNNEI. The CDR3 has 16 residues. Trimming removed 7 bases from V and 6 bases from J; junction bases left unmatched: 13. As to this clone: Its antigen remains unknown.

The sequenced sample was PBMCs, obtained after 24 months of ibrutinib treatment. The receptor was derived from a human donor with chronic lymphocytic leukemia. The genes are TRBV2 and TRBJ2-4, with TRBD2 matching over 9 bases. CDR3 nucleotide sequence: TGTGCCAGCACCGGGGGGCGGGAGGGCGCGGGAAACATTCAGTACTTC. Amino acids: CASTGGREGAGNIQYF.